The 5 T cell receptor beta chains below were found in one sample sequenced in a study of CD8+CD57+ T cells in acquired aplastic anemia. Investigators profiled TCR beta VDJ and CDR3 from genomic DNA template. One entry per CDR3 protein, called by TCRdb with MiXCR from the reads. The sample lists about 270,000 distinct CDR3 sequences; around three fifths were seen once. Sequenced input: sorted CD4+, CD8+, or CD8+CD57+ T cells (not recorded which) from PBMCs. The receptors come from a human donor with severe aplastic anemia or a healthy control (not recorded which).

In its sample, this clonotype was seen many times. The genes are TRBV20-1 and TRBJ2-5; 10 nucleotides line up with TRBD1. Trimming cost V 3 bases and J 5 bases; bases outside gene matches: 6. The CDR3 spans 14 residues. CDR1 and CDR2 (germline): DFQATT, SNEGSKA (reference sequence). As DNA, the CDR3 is TGCAGTGCTAGGCCGGGACAGGGGATTGAGACCCAGTACTTC. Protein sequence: CSARPGQGIETQYF.

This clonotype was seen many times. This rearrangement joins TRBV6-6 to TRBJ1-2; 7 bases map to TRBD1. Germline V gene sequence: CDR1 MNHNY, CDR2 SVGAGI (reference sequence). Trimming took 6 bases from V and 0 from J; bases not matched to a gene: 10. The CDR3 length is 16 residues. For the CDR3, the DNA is TGTGCCAGCAGCCACACTACAGGGGATACTAACTATGGCTACACCTTC. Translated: CASSHTTGDTNYGYTF.

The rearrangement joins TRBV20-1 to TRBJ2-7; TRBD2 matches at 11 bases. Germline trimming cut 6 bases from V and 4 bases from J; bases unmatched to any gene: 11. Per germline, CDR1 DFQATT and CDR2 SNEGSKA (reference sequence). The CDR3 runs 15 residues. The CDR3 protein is CSAEGQLAGVYEQYF. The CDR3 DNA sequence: TGCAGTGCAGAGGGCCAACTAGCGGGAGTGTACGAGCAGTACTTC.

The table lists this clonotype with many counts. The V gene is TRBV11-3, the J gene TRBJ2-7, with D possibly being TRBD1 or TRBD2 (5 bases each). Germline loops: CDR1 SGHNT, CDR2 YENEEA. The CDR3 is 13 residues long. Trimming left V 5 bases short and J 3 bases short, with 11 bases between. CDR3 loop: CASSPRDGYEQYF. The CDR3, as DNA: TGTGCCAGCAGCCCACGGGACGGCTACGAGCAGTACTTC.

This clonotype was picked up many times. CDR3 bases: TGTGCCTGGAACCGGGACAGGATCTACGAGCAGTACTTC. Its translation: CAWNRDRIYEQYF. This chain uses TRBV30 with TRBJ2-7, with 8 bases lining up with TRBD1. Germline V gene data show CDR1 as GTSNPN and CDR2 as SVGIG (reference sequence). Losses at the gene ends were 4 bases for V and 3 bases for J; bases not matched to a gene: 5. The CDR3 sequence is 13 residues long.